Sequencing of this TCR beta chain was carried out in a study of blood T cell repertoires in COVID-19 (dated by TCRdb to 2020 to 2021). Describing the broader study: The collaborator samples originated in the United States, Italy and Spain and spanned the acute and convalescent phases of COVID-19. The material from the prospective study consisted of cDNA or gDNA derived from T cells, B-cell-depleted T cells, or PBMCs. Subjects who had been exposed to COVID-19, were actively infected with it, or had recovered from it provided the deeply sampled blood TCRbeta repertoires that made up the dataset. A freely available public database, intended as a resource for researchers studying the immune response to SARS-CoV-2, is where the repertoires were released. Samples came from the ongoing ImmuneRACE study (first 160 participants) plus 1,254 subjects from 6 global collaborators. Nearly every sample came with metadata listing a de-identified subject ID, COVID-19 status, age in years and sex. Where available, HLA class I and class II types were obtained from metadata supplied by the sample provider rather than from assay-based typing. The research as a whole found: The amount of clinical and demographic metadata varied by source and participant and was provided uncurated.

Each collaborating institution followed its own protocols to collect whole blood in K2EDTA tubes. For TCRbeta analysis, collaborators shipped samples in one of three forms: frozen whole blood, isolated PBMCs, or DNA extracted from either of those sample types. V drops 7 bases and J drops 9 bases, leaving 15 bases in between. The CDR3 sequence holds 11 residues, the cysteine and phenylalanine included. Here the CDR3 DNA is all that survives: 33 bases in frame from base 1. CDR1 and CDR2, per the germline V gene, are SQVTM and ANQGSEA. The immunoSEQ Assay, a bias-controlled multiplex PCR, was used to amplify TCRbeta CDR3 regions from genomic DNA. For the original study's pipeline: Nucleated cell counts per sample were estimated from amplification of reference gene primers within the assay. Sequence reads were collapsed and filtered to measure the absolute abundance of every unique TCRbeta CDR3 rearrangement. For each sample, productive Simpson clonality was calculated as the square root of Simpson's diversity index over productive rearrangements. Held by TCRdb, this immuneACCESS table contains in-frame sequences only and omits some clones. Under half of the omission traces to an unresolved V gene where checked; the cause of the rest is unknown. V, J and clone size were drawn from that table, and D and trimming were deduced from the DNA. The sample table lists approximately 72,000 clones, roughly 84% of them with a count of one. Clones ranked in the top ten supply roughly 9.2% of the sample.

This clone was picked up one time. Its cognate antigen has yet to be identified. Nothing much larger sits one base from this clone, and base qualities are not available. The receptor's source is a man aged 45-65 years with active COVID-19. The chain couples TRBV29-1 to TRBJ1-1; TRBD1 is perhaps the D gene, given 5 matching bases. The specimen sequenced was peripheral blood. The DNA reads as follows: TGCAGCGCCCTCATTCTGGGGCAAGCTTTCTTT. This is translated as CSALILGQAFF.